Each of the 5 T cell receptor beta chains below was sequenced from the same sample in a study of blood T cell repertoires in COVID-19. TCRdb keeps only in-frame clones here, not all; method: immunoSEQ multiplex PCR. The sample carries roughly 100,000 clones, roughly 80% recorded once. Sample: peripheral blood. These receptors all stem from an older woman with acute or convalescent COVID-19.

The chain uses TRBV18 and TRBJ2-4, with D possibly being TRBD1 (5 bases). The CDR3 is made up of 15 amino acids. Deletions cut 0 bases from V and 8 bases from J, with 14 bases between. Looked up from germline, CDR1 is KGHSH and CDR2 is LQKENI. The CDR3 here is CASSPPGPLGHIQYF. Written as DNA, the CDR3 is TGTGCCAGCTCACCACCGGGGCCTCTAGGACACATTCAGTACTTC.

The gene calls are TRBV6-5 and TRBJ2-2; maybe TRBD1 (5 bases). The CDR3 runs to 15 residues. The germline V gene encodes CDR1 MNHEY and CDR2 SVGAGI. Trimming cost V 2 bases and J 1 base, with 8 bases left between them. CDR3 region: CASSYGDRNTGELFF. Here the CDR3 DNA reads TGTGCCAGCAGTTACGGAGACAGGAACACCGGGGAGCTGTTTTTT.

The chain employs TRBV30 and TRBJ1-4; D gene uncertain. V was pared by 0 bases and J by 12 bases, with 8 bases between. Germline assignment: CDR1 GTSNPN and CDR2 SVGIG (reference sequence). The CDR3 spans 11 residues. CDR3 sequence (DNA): TGTGCCTGGAGTGTCCGAGTGGAACTGTTTTTT. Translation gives CAWSVRVELFF.

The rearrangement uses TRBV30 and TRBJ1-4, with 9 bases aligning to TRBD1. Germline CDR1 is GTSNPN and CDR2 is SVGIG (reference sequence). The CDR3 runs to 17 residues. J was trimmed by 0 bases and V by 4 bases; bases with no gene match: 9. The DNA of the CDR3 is TGTGCCTGGAACGGACAGGGGCCTGGTGCAACTAATGAAAAACTGTTTTTT. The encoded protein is CAWNGQGPGATNEKLFF.

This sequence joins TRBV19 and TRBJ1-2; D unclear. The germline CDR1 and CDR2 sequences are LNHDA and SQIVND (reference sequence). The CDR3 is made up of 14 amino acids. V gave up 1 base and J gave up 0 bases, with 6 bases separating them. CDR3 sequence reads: CASSIGATNYGYTF. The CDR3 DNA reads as TGTGCCAGTAGTATAGGGGCAACTAACTATGGCTACACCTTC.